The next 27 T cell receptor beta chains were all read from a single sample in a study of blood T cell repertoires in COVID-19. Repertoires were generated with immunoSEQ multiplex PCR, while TCRdb's copy carries only in-frame clones and drops some. The sample consists of roughly 200,000 clones, approximately 90% of them appearing once. Sequenced input: PBMCs or T cells enriched from blood (not recorded which). Source of these receptors: a woman in her thirties or forties in a cohort exposed to, infected with or recovered from COVID-19 (not recorded which).

In this sample, this clone turned up a few times. The gene calls are TRBV4-1 and TRBJ1-1, with D perhaps matching TRBD1 (5 bases). The length of the CDR3 is 14 residues. V lost 4 bases and J lost 3, with 12 bases in between. Germline CDR1 and CDR2: MGHRA and YSYEKL. CDR3 protein: CASSLKQDYTEAFF. The CDR3 DNA reads as TGCGCCAGCAGCCTAAAACAGGATTACACTGAAGCTTTCTTT.

This clone occurred once. This sequence joins TRBV10-2 and TRBJ1-5; maybe TRBD1 (6 bases). The CDR3 loop spans 14 amino acids. V dropped 1 base and J dropped 4 bases, with 8 bases sitting between them. Per the germline V gene, CDR1 is WSHSY and CDR2 is SAAADI. The CDR3 coding sequence is TGCGCCAGCAGTGAGTGGGGGCCAAATCAGCCCCAGCATTTT. Amino acid sequence: CASSEWGPNQPQHF.

CDR3 residues: CASSLAPTAPRGYTF. In nucleotides, the CDR3 is TGTGCCAGCAGCTTAGCGCCGACGGCCCCTAGGGGCTACACCTTC. V is TRBV7-2 and J is TRBJ1-2; D gene uncertain. Germline lookup yields CDR1 SGHTA and CDR2 FQGNSA. Trimming stripped 0 bases from V and 8 bases from J, with 16 bases between. This CDR3 is built from 15 residues.

The sample holds a few counts of this clone. This sequence joins TRBV10-2 and TRBJ2-3; a weak D match, TRBD1 (6 bases). The CDR3 loop spans 13 amino acids. Per the germline V gene, CDR1 is WSHSY and CDR2 is SAAADI. The ends were cut back, 9 bases at V and 5 bases at J, with 15 bases in the middle. CDR3 DNA sequence: TGCGCCAGTACTGGGACATCGGAAGATACGCAGTATTTT. Amino acids: CASTGTSEDTQYF.

This clone was picked up one time. V and J are TRBV29-1 and TRBJ2-7, with 12 bases aligning to TRBD2. Germline CDR1 is SQVTM and CDR2 is ANQGSEA. Trimming removed 4 bases from V and 2 bases from J; junction bases left unmatched: 3. The CDR3 covers 14 residues. CDR3 region: CSVVGLAGTYEQYF. In nucleotides, the CDR3 is TGCAGCGTTGTAGGACTAGCGGGAACCTACGAGCAGTACTTC.

In its sample, this clone was seen a few times. The chain combines TRBV5-1 with TRBJ2-5; D perhaps matches TRBD1 (5 bases). Germline loops: CDR1 SGHRS, CDR2 YFSETQ. The CDR3 is 13 residues long. V shed 5 bases and J shed 5 bases, with 13 bases lying between them. DNA of the CDR3: TGCGCCAGCAGTTACACAGGAGAGGAGACCCAGTACTTC. Encoded protein: CASSYTGEETQYF.

This clone was observed a handful of times. J is TRBJ2-1 and V is TRBV12-1; the table's D gene call, TRBD2, was not cross checked with the DNA. TRBV12-1 is flagged as a pseudogene. This CDR3 is 16 amino acids long. CDR3 coding DNA: TGTGCCAGCAGCTTTATGTACGGGAACGTGGTAAATGAGCAGTTCTTC. This codes for CASSFMYGNVVNEQFF.

V usage is TRBV13 and J usage is TRBJ1-2, with 7 bases aligning to TRBD1. CDR3 length: 14 amino acids. The junction had 7 bases not matched to a gene; V was cut back by 3 bases and J by 6 bases. Germline assignment: CDR1 PRHDT and CDR2 FYEKMQ (reference sequence). CDR3 bases: TGTGCCAGCAGCTTCGGGACAGCATGGGATGGCTACACCTTC. As protein: CASSFGTAWDGYTF. The full variable domain, completed using reference TRBV13 and TRBJ1-2, is AAGVIQSPRHLIKEKRETATLKCYPIPRHDTVYWYQQGPGQDPQFLISFYEKMQSDKGSIPDRFSAQQFSDYHSELNMSSLELGDSALYFCASSFGTAWDGYTFGSGTRLTVV.

The V and J genes are TRBV27 and TRBJ2-7, with TRBD2 matching 8 bases. CDR1 and CDR2 from the germline V gene are MNHEY and SMNVEV (reference sequence). The J segment lost 2 bases and the V segment lost 5 bases, leaving 5 bases of the junction unmatched. This CDR3 is built from 14 residues. CDR3 protein: CASSPTSETYEQYF. CDR3 sequence (DNA): TGTGCCAGCAGTCCGACTAGCGAAACCTACGAGCAGTACTTC.

The V gene is TRBV27, the J gene TRBJ2-7, with TRBD2 matching 10 bases. In germline, CDR1 is MNHEY, CDR2 SMNVEV (reference sequence). V shed 5 bases, J shed 3 bases, and the junction held 7 bases outside the gene matches. The CDR3 totals 15 residues. CDR3 residues: CASSPVTSGLYEQYF. CDR3 sequence (DNA): TGTGCCAGCAGTCCAGTGACTAGCGGGCTCTACGAGCAGTACTTC.

V and J are TRBV28 and TRBJ2-7, with 8 bases fitting TRBD2. The CDR3 runs 15 residues. J lost 4 bases, V lost 6 bases, and 11 bases had no gene match. CDR1 is MDHEN, CDR2 SYDVKM, per germline. CDR3 DNA: TGTGCCAGCAGGGGAGCGGGGGCGAATTTTTACGAGCAGTACTTC. This sequence encodes CASRGAGANFYEQYF. Based on the CDR3 plus reference TRBV28 and TRBJ2-7, the full variable domain is DVKVTQSSRYLVKRTGEKVFLECVQDMDHENMFWYRQDPGLGLRLIYFSYDVKMKEKGDIPEGYSVSREKKERFSLILESASTNQTSMYLCASRGAGANFYEQYFGPGTRLTVT.

Comment on this clone: The identical CDR3 is also encoded by other nucleotide sequences in the sample. This chain links TRBV9 with TRBJ1-1, with TRBD1 matching 10 bases. With V trimmed by 0 bases and J by 4 bases, 3 bases remained unmatched. The CDR3 loop spans 15 amino acids. Germline V lookup: CDR1 SGDLS, CDR2 YYNGEE. The chain's CDR3 is CASSVVGQGGTEAFF. The CDR3 coding sequence is TGTGCCAGCAGCGTAGTCGGACAGGGGGGCACTGAAGCTTTCTTT.

DNA for the CDR3: TGCGCCAGCAGCCTAGGACAAAGGGATCAGCCCCAGCATTTT. Translating it yields CASSLGQRDQPQHF. The chain couples TRBV5-1 to TRBJ1-5, with a tentative D call TRBD1 (5 bases). From germline, CDR1 is SGHRS and CDR2 YFSETQ. The CDR3 is 14 amino acids. Trimming stripped 4 bases from V and 5 bases from J, with 13 bases between. Looking up the rest from reference TRBV5-1 and TRBJ1-5 gives the full variable domain: KAGVTQTPRYLIKTRGQQVTLSCSPISGHRSVSWYQQTPGQGLQFLFEYFSETQRNKGNFPGRFSGRQFSNSRSEMNVSTLELGDSALYLCASSLGQRDQPQHFGDGTRLSIL.

V and J are TRBV29-1 and TRBJ2-3; TRBD2 is a possible D gene (6 bases). Between the trimmed V and J ends, which lost 5 bases and 1 base, there was a span of 10 bases. CDR3 length: 13 amino acids. Germline V CDR1 and CDR2: SQVTM, ANQGSEA. The DNA for the CDR3 is TGCAGCGTTAAACCTAGCGGCACAGATACGCAGTATTTT. It yields the protein CSVKPSGTDTQYF.

The V gene is TRBV6-5, the J gene TRBJ1-1, with 8 bases fitting TRBD1. CDR1 and CDR2 (germline): MNHEY, SVGAGI. This CDR3 contains 15 residues. Here the CDR3 reads CVTAGGQEGNTEAFF. In nucleotides, the CDR3 is TGTGTTACAGCGGGGGGACAGGAGGGGAACACTGAAGCTTTCTTT.

CDR3 DNA sequence: TGTGCCAGCAGTATGGCCACTGAAGCTTTCTTT. Its translation is CASSMATEAFF. The chain is built from TRBV25-1 and TRBJ1-1; no reliable D call. The germline CDR1 and CDR2 sequences are MGHDK and SYGVNS. V dropped 5 bases and J dropped 4 bases, with 5 bases sitting between them. The CDR3 totals 11 residues. Full variable domain (rest looked up from reference TRBV25-1 and TRBJ1-1): EADIYQTPRYLVIGTGKKITLECSQTMGHDKMYWYQQDPGMELHLIHYSYGVNSTEKGDLSSESTVSRIRTEHFPLTLESARPSHTSQYLCASSMATEAFFGQGTRLTVV.

This clone was detected only once. The CDR3 protein is CASSLRLLALNTGELFF. CDR3 sequence (DNA): TGTGCCAGCAGCTTGAGATTACTAGCGTTAAACACCGGGGAGCTGTTTTTT. The V call is TRBV7-2, the J call TRBJ2-2; 7 positions agree with TRBD2. Germline V lookup: CDR1 SGHTA, CDR2 FQGNSA. This CDR3 has 17 amino acids. With V trimmed by 3 bases and J by 2 bases, 9 bases remained unmatched.

This clone was seen a single time. The same CDR3 can be traced to other DNA sequences in this sample. The chain couples TRBV7-8 to TRBJ1-1, with a tentative D call TRBD1 (6 bases). V was pared by 2 bases and J by 1 base, with 11 bases between. The CDR3 sequence is 15 residues long. From germline, CDR1 is SGHVS and CDR2 FQNEAQ. The CDR3 spells CASSLKGGANTEAFF. CDR3 nucleotide sequence: TGTGCCAGCAGCTTAAAGGGGGGGGCGAACACTGAAGCTTTCTTT.

The chain uses TRBV27 and TRBJ1-1; maybe TRBD1 (6 bases). The CDR3 is 14 amino acids. V dropped 2 bases and J dropped 1 base, with 8 bases sitting between them. Germline V lookup: CDR1 MNHEY, CDR2 SMNVEV (reference sequence). The CDR3 nucleotides read TGTGCCAGCAGTTTAGGGGGCCCGAACACTGAAGCTTTCTTT. It codes for CASSLGGPNTEAFF.

The V and J genes are TRBV28 and TRBJ1-2; D gene unclear. The CDR3 is 14 amino acids. CDR1 and CDR2 (germline): MDHEN, SYDVKM. Trimming cost V 6 bases and J 2 bases, with 13 bases left between them. The CDR3 sequence: CASSPLRSNYGYTF. In DNA, the CDR3 is TGTGCCAGCAGCCCTTTGAGGAGCAACTATGGCTACACCTTC.

This sequence joins TRBV11-3 and TRBJ1-3; D unresolved. V lost 1 base to trimming and J lost 0 bases, with 4 bases between them. CDR1 SGHNT and CDR2 YENEEA come from the germline V gene. The CDR3 runs 14 residues. The CDR3 DNA reads TGTGCCAGCAGCTTAGGGCTCTCTGGAAACACCATATATTTT. Protein: CASSLGLSGNTIYF.

The V gene is TRBV9, the J gene TRBJ2-1; TRBD2 agrees at 16 bases. CDR3 size: 16 residues. V dropped 1 base and J dropped 7; count of bases not matched to a gene: 2. The V gene's germline CDR1 is SGDLS and CDR2 YYNGEE. CDR3 residues: CASSVPGLAGGNEQFF. The DNA of the CDR3 is TGTGCCAGCAGCGTACCGGGACTAGCGGGGGGGAATGAGCAGTTCTTC.

This clone was seen just once. V gene TRBV6-2 or TRBV6-3 combines with J gene TRBJ1-2; TRBD1 is a possible D gene (6 bases). CDR1 and CDR2 from the germline V gene are MNHEY and SVGEGT. Trimming removed 5 bases from V and 7 bases from J, with 14 bases in between. The CDR3 consists of 13 residues. The CDR3 sequence is CASSQIQGAGYTF. The CDR3 bases are TGTGCCAGCAGTCAAATACAGGGTGCTGGCTACACCTTC.

The sample holds a few counts of this clone. The gene calls are TRBV6-4 and TRBJ1-1, with TRBD1 identical over 7 bases. J lost 6 bases, V lost 2 bases, and 6 bases had no gene match. The germline V gene encodes CDR1 MRHNA and CDR2 SNTAGT. The CDR3 sequence is 14 residues long. This CDR3 reads CASSDGGQSSEAFF. DNA of the CDR3: TGTGCCAGCAGTGACGGGGGACAGTCTTCTGAAGCTTTCTTT.

This clone came up a few times. This sequence joins TRBV6-5 and TRBJ2-7, with a possible D match to TRBD1 (6 bases). Germline CDR1 reads MNHEY; CDR2 reads SVGAGI. The CDR3 is made up of 14 amino acids. V was clipped by 7 bases and J by 6 bases, with 19 bases between them. This CDR3 is CASNNEGEISEQYF. The CDR3 region has the DNA TGTGCCAGCAACAATGAGGGGGAGATCTCCGAGCAGTACTTC.

This CDR3 is CASSFPGLATYEQYF. For the CDR3, the DNA is TGTGCCAGTAGTTTTCCGGGACTAGCAACCTACGAGCAGTACTTC. This sequence joins TRBV19 and TRBJ2-7; 9 bases are a match to TRBD2. Germline CDR1 is LNHDA and CDR2 is SQIVND (reference sequence). The CDR3 has 15 amino acids. V lost 5 bases, J lost 2 bases, and 7 bases stayed unmatched.

A few counts support this clone. This chain links TRBV6-5 with TRBJ2-1, with 7 bases fitting TRBD2. V dropped 1 base and J dropped 6; count of bases not matched to a gene: 6. The CDR3 has 15 residues. CDR1 MNHEY and CDR2 SVGAGI come from the germline V gene. The CDR3 nucleotides are TGTGCCAGCAGTTACTTAGTGGGAGGGACCAATGAGCAGTTCTTC. Translated, it gives CASSYLVGGTNEQFF.